The sequence of this T cell receptor beta chain was determined in a study of shared clonotypes between healthy human individuals. Overall study results and limits: Clonotypes shared by all four sorted-subset donors had higher generation probabilities than non-shared clonotypes.

Concerning this clone itself: Its antigen is currently unknown. Other DNA sequences in this specimen translate into the identical CDR3.

The junction had 2 bases not matched to a gene; V was cut back by 3 bases and J by 5 bases. The CDR3 is 13 residues long. The germline V gene encodes CDR1 SGHTA and CDR2 FQGNSA. Deep was the level used in running the assay. The authors split each subset's genomic DNA evenly across several immunoSEQ plates. The table came from immunoSEQ multiplex PCR; TCRdb's copy has only in-frame clones and leaves some out. Of 2 million to 3 million clones listed, 90% to 95% are singletons. The TCR was taken from a man aged 18-30 years in good health. Some clones in this sample may be carry-over from other donors' samples. Sequencing was performed on naive CD4+ T cells from PBMCs. Subset in this sample: CD45RA+ positively selected. The chain employs TRBV7-2 and TRBJ1-1; 8 bases fit TRBD1. In nucleotides, the CDR3 is TGTGCCAGCAGCTTTGACAGGGGTACTGAAGCTTTCTTT. This codes for CASSFDRGTEAFF.